This T cell receptor beta chain emerged from a study of cytomegalovirus exposure and HLA in healthy donors. The overall study: Samples from HLA-typed donors yielded approximately 88 million unique TCRs in an early data release. Study outcomes and limitations: According to a later analysis, donors in an Asian-associated ancestry cluster reportedly had fewer N-insertions than the roughly 640-donor mean. In all likelihood, a cluster of highly shared sequence variants was a sequencing artifact. Most of the TCR beta V segments (in an earlier analysis) were productive either about 87% or about 30% of the time.

The study ran its PCR with 60 Vbeta and 13 Jbeta primers. Method: immunoSEQ multiplex PCR; TCRdb's copy keeps in-frame clones and lacks some. The sample gives under 90,000 clones, roughly 70% of which show up once; roughly 10% is in the top ten. Trimming cost V 6 bases and J 4 bases, with 13 bases left between them. The CDR3 contains 14 residues. CDR1 is MNHEY and CDR2 is SMNVEV in the germline V gene (reference sequence). This clone was seen only once. Its matching antigen is unknown. The J gene is TRBJ2-1, the V gene TRBV27, with a tentative D call TRBD1 (5 bases). The TCR was taken from a woman aged 45 to 65 in good health and CMV-seropositive. Sample: PBMCs. Here the CDR3 reads CASSWTHSYNEQFF. CDR3 nucleotides: TGTGCCAGCAGCTGGACACATTCGTACAATGAGCAGTTCTTC.